These T cell receptor beta chains were read from a single sample in a study of CD8+CD57+ T cells in acquired aplastic anemia. TCRdb independently ran MiXCR on the reads; one entry per CDR3 protein. The table includes 150,000 to 200,000 distinct CDR3 sequences, 40% to 50% detected once. Sample: sorted CD4+, CD8+, or CD8+CD57+ T cells (not recorded which) from PBMCs. The receptors shown here come from a human donor in good health. CDR3s include the opening cysteine and the closing phenylalanine or tryptophan. Fields, in order: J gene, D gene, V gene, clone size, CDR3 protein, CDR3 DNA. The D gene is left open where the match is weak. Part of the rows lack a size; the others show once, few, many or a class for expanded clones.

>TRBJ2-7|TRBD2|TRBV20-1|once
CSARGTSGPTYEQYF
TGCAGTGCTAGGGGGACTAGCGGGCCGACCTACGAGCAGTACTTC
>TRBJ2-1|.|TRBV10-1|.
CASSDPALNEQFF
TGCGCCAGCAGTGACCCGGCGCTCAATGAGCAGTTCTTC
>TRBJ1-1|.|TRBV12-3/TRBV12-4|many
CASSFGGQLRADTEAFF
TGTGCCAGCAGTTTCGGCGGGCAGTTGAGGGCGGACACTGAAGCTTTCTTT
>TRBJ2-5|TRBD1|TRBV24-1|.
CATSALRGGAETQYF
TGTGCCACCAGTGCCCTCAGAGGGGGCGCGGAGACCCAGTACTTC
>TRBJ1-2|.|TRBV20-1|few
CSAKVGVDGYTF
TGCAGTGCTAAAGTAGGGGTTGATGGCTACACCTTC
>TRBJ1-5|.|TRBV20-1|many
CSATGIVDQPQHF
TGCAGTGCCACAGGAATCGTCGATCAGCCCCAGCATTTT
>TRBJ1-6|.|TRBV7-9|.
CASSLTFNSPLHF
TGTGCCAGCAGTCTCACGTTTAATTCACCCCTCCACTTT
>TRBJ2-7|.|TRBV7-6|many
CASSFRLGSFHEQYF
TGTGCCAGCAGCTTCAGGCTAGGCTCTTTCCACGAGCAGTACTTC
>TRBJ2-5|.|TRBV20-1|many
CSARWQGQETQYF
TGCAGTGCTAGGTGGCAGGGCCAAGAGACCCAGTACTTC
>TRBJ1-1|.|TRBV19|.
CASSIGDGTEAFF
TGTGCCAGTAGTATAGGCGATGGCACTGAAGCTTTCTTT
>TRBJ2-3|TRBD2|TRBV24-1|few
CATSDWSGSTQYF
TGTGCCACCAGTGATTGGAGCGGGAGTACGCAGTATTTT
>TRBJ2-2|.|TRBV24-1|once
CATTGSNTGELFF
TGTGCCACCACAGGTTCGAACACCGGGGAGCTGTTTTTT
>TRBJ1-5|TRBD1|TRBV10-2|few
CASSESGGRLQPQHF
TGCGCCAGCAGTGAGTCAGGGGGCAGGCTTCAGCCCCAGCATTTT
>TRBJ2-7|.|TRBV28|many
CASSTQSSYEQYF
TGTGCCAGCAGTACTCAGTCTAGCTACGAGCAGTACTTC
>TRBJ2-7|TRBD1|TRBV20-1|many
CSAPGQGNEQYF
TGCAGTGCGCCGGGACAGGGTAACGAGCAGTACTTC
>TRBJ2-5|TRBD2|TRBV19|.
CVHLAGVPYNETQYF
TGTGTCCATTTAGCGGGAGTGCCCTACAATGAGACCCAGTACTTC